One and the same sample provided the 23 T cell receptor beta chains below, sequenced in a study of OX40 agonist ivuxolimab in advanced cancers. TCRdb keeps only in-frame clones here, not all; method: immunoSEQ multiplex PCR. The sample includes tens of thousands of clones, 80% of them seen just once. The material sequenced was CD4+ or CD8+ T cells sorted from blood, taken in a trial of the OX40 agonist ivuxolimab. Receptors originate from an adult with an advanced solid tumor such as melanoma, head and neck, liver or kidney cancer.

This clone appeared once. V gene TRBV29-1 combines with J gene TRBJ2-7; 8 positions agree with TRBD1. The CDR3 has 14 amino acids. The V segment lost 5 bases and the J segment 3 bases; nucleotides outside the gene matches: 9. Germline V lookup: CDR1 SQVTM, CDR2 ANQGSEA. CDR3 residues: CSVTGTGSYYEQYF. CDR3 sequence (DNA): TGCAGCGTTACTGGGACAGGATCATACTACGAGCAGTACTTC.

The V gene is TRBV5-8, the J gene TRBJ2-2; D call uncertain. Germline V gene sequence: CDR1 SGHTS, CDR2 YDEGEE. The CDR3 runs 14 residues. Trimming left V 4 bases short and J 5 bases short, with 12 bases between. The CDR3 region is CASSLGSLTGELFF. The DNA for the CDR3 is TGTGCCAGCAGCCTGGGATCGTTAACCGGGGAGCTGTTTTTT.

V usage is TRBV7-8 and J usage is TRBJ2-3; possibly TRBD2 for D (5 bases). CDR3 length equals 14 residues. The germline gives CDR1 SGHVS, CDR2 FQNEAQ. V was pared by 1 base and J by 6 bases, with 11 bases between. The CDR3 DNA sequence: TGTGCCAGCAGCTTAGTTTGGGAGCGGGATACGCAGTATTTT. It encodes CASSLVWERDTQYF.

J is TRBJ1-6 and V is TRBV5-1, with 10 bases that match TRBD1. Losses at the gene ends were 0 bases for V and 9 bases for J; bases not matched to a gene: 6. CDR1 SGHRS and CDR2 YFSETQ come from the germline V gene. CDR3 size: 16 residues. CDR3 DNA: TGCGCCAGCAGCTTGGGTAACCGGGACAGGGGTTCACCCCTCCACTTT. Translation gives CASSLGNRDRGSPLHF.

The V call is TRBV6-4, the J call TRBJ2-1; 7 bases fit TRBD1. After removal of 5 bases from V and 4 bases from J, the junction contained 5 bases not matched to a gene. CDR3 length: 14 amino acids. CDR1 is MRHNA, CDR2 SNTAGT, per germline. CDR3 loop: CASSTGTAYNEQFF. The CDR3 region has the DNA TGTGCCAGCAGTACCGGGACAGCTTACAATGAGCAGTTCTTC.

This chain uses TRBV7-2 with TRBJ1-4, with a tentative D call TRBD1 (6 bases). Trimming cost V 3 bases and J 3 bases, with 11 bases left between them. This CDR3 has 15 residues. Per germline, CDR1 SGHTA and CDR2 FQGNSA. CDR3 nucleotide sequence: TGTGCCAGCAGCTTCGGACGGACAGCTAATGAAAAACTGTTTTTT. Translation: CASSFGRTANEKLFF.

The rearrangement links TRBV5-1 to TRBJ2-5, with D unresolved. Trimming took off 4 bases at V and 5 bases at J, with 15 bases between the two ends. In germline, CDR1 is SGHRS, CDR2 YFSETQ. The CDR3 runs 14 residues. The CDR3 DNA reads TGCGCCAGCAGCCTGCCGGGCCCCGGGGAGACCCAGTACTTC. Translating gives CASSLPGPGETQYF.

The gene calls are TRBV6-5 and TRBJ1-1; unclear D gene. The CDR3 is 13 amino acids. Germline values: CDR1 MNHEY, CDR2 SVGAGI. V dropped 4 bases and J dropped 10 bases, with 16 bases sitting between them. DNA of the CDR3: TGTGCCAGCAGTTCCGGACCCAGCCAGGCAGCTTTCTTT. Translated: CASSSGPSQAAFF.

The genes are TRBV19 and TRBJ2-3; 8 bases match TRBD1. V lost 6 bases, J lost 1 base, and 6 bases stayed unmatched. Germline V gives CDR1 LNHDA, CDR2 SQIVND (reference sequence). The CDR3 has 15 amino acids. The CDR3 loop reads CASSGQGLGTDTQYF. In DNA form, the CDR3 reads TGTGCCAGTAGCGGACAGGGATTGGGCACAGATACGCAGTATTTT.

The genes are TRBV7-6 and TRBJ1-5; no clear D gene. This CDR3 region has 17 residues. The germline gives CDR1 SGHVS, CDR2 FNYEAQ. V was pared by 5 bases and J by 0 bases, with 17 bases between. CDR3 bases: TGTGCCAGCAGCCTAGATCCCCCTGGAAATAGCAATCAGCCCCAGCATTTT. Translated, it gives CASSLDPPGNSNQPQHF. Complete variable domain (other parts from reference TRBV7-6 and TRBJ1-5): GAGVSQSPRYKVTKRGQDVALRCDPISGHVSLYWYRQALGQGPEFLTYFNYEAQQDKSGLPNDRFSAERPEGSISTLTIQRTEQRDSAMYRCASSLDPPGNSNQPQHFGDGTRLSIL.

The V and J genes are TRBV7-9 and TRBJ2-6, with unresolved D. Germline V gene lookup returns CDR1 SEHNR and CDR2 FQNEAQ (reference sequence). This CDR3 has 15 amino acids. V dropped 5 bases and J dropped 3 bases, with 11 bases sitting between them. The CDR3 DNA sequence: TGTGCCAGCAGCCTTAGTGCATATGGGGCCAACGTCCTGACTTTC. Translating it yields CASSLSAYGANVLTF.

The chain recombines TRBV6-5 with TRBJ2-5; D is uncertain. This CDR3 has 15 amino acids. Trimming cost V 0 bases and J 4 bases, with 12 bases left between them. CDR1 and CDR2 from the germline V gene are MNHEY and SVGAGI. CDR3: CASSYSSGSRETQYF. The CDR3 DNA follows: TGTGCCAGCAGTTACTCGAGTGGGTCCAGAGAGACCCAGTACTTC.

About this clone: Compared with germline, one end of the junction differs, possibly owing to a read error. V gene TRBV5-5 combines with J gene TRBJ2-7; D remains ambiguous. Germline CDR1 is SGHKS and CDR2 is YYEKEE (reference sequence). The CDR3 is 14 residues long. The CDR3 sequence: CASTLGWSKAEQYF. The CDR3 DNA sequence: TGTGCCAGCACCTTGGGGTGGAGTAAGGCCGAGCAGTACTTC.

The chain couples TRBV27 to TRBJ1-6; D remains unclear. This CDR3 spans 15 amino acids. Trimming pared 5 bases from V and 9 bases from J, leaving 17 bases between. CDR1 MNHEY and CDR2 SMNVEV come from the germline V gene (reference sequence). This CDR3 is CASSPRPNPGSPLHF. CDR3 nucleotide sequence: TGTGCCAGCAGTCCCCGCCCCAATCCGGGTTCACCCCTCCACTTT.

For the CDR3, the DNA is TGTGCCAGCAGCCGGGACAGGGGGGCCAATCAGCCCCAGCATTTT. This sequence encodes CASSRDRGANQPQHF. The chain joins TRBV6-6 to TRBJ1-5, with 11 bases identical to TRBD1. The CDR3 runs 15 residues. Germline CDR1 MNHNY, CDR2 SVGAGI (reference sequence). V lost 6 bases and J lost 3; bases outside the gene matches: 4.

The V call is TRBV10-2, the J call TRBJ1-2, with a weak D call TRBD1 (5 bases). Germline V CDR1 and CDR2: WSHSY, SAAADI. The CDR3 covers 13 residues. Deletions cut 2 bases from V and 9 bases from J, with 13 bases between. CDR3 loop: CASSEDRRGSYTF. CDR3 bases: TGCGCCAGCAGTGAGGACCGGCGGGGGAGCTACACCTTC.

This clone was observed a few times. This sequence joins TRBV30 and TRBJ1-1; D remains ambiguous. The ends were cut back, 5 bases at V and 0 bases at J, with 10 bases in the middle. Germline V CDR1 and CDR2: GTSNPN, SVGIG (reference sequence). This CDR3 comprises 13 residues. The CDR3 spells CAWCLGLNTEAFF. CDR3 sequence (DNA): TGTGCCTGGTGTTTGGGTTTGAACACTGAAGCTTTCTTT.

There are many counts of this clone. This chain joins TRBV4-1 and TRBJ1-1; D ambiguous. CDR3 length equals 14 residues. Germline assignment: CDR1 MGHRA and CDR2 YSYEKL. Trimming pared 6 bases from V and 0 bases from J, leaving 11 bases between. The CDR3 reads CASRGRTMNTEAFF. Here the CDR3 DNA reads TGCGCCAGCAGGGGAAGGACTATGAACACTGAAGCTTTCTTT.

The gene calls are TRBV5-1 and TRBJ2-1, with D maybe TRBD1 (6 bases). The CDR3 runs to 15 residues. Trimming shortened V by 4 bases and J by 0 bases, and 11 bases separated the two germline ends. Germline V gives CDR1 SGHRS, CDR2 YFSETQ. CDR3 protein: CASSLGTNSYNEQFF. The CDR3 DNA is TGCGCCAGCAGCCTAGGGACAAACTCCTACAATGAGCAGTTCTTC.

The genes are TRBV10-3 and TRBJ1-2; D not resolved. Trimming pared 4 bases from V and 2 bases from J, leaving 8 bases between. The CDR3 is 13 residues long. The germline V gene has CDR1 ENHRY and CDR2 SYGVKD. As DNA, the CDR3 is TGTGCCATCAGTGGGGCCGAGAACTATGGCTACACCTTC. It encodes CAISGAENYGYTF.

The DNA for the CDR3 is TGCGCCAGCAGCCAAGACGGCCTCCAAGAGACCCAGTACTTC. This codes for CASSQDGLQETQYF. The chain uses TRBV4-1 and TRBJ2-5, with D hard to call. Germline lookup yields CDR1 MGHRA and CDR2 YSYEKL. This CDR3 has 14 residues. Trimming shortened V by 0 bases and J by 1 base, and 6 bases separated the two germline ends.

The chain joins TRBV19 to TRBJ1-1; D remains ambiguous. CDR1 and CDR2 from the germline V gene are LNHDA and SQIVND (reference sequence). This CDR3 has 14 amino acids. Trimming took 4 bases from V and 0 from J, leaving 9 bases between them. The CDR3 sequence is CASSTPPMNTEAFF. The CDR3 nucleotides read TGTGCCAGTAGTACCCCCCCCATGAACACTGAAGCTTTCTTT.

As for this clone: Other DNA sequences from this sample encode an identical CDR3 as well. The V and J genes are TRBV5-5 and TRBJ1-1, with unresolved D. The CDR3 covers 13 residues. V gave up 0 bases and J gave up 4 bases, with 7 bases separating them. CDR1 and CDR2 from the germline V gene are SGHKS and YYEKEE (reference sequence). This chain's CDR3 is CASSLDSVTEAFF. DNA for the CDR3: TGTGCCAGCAGCTTGGACAGCGTCACTGAAGCTTTCTTT.